This TCR beta chain emerged from a study of blood T cell repertoires in COVID-19. In the study overall: Acute-phase and convalescent COVID-19 samples originated in the United States, Italy and Spain. T cells, B-cell-depleted T cells, or PBMCs supplied cDNA or gDNA.

Original methodology: Reference gene primer amplification yielded estimated nucleated cell counts. Sequencing was performed with immunoSEQ multiplex PCR; in TCRdb, only in-frame clones are kept and a portion is missing. V and J calls and clone size are given by that table; D and trimming were obtained from the DNA. Among about 230,000 clones listed, approximately 83% were seen once. Losses at the gene ends were 5 bases for V and 8 bases for J; bases not matched to a gene: 9. Germline assignment: CDR1 GTSNPN and CDR2 SVGIG (reference sequence). This CDR3 comprises 14 residues. This TCR derives from a man aged 40-50 years with acute or convalescent COVID-19. The chain uses TRBV30 and TRBJ1-4, with TRBD1 matching over 9 bases. The sample taken for sequencing was peripheral blood. CDR3 residues: CAWGGDREREKLFF. CDR3 bases: TGTGCCTGGGGGGGGGACAGGGAACGAGAAAAACTGTTTTTT.